This is a list of T cell receptor beta chains from one sample in a study of blood T cells in healthy people across ages. Via MiXCR, TCRdb re-called the 5' RACE reads, giving one row per CDR3 protein. The sample carries 1.4 million or so distinct CDR3 sequences, 35% to 45% recorded once. Sequenced material: blood. These receptors all stem from a young woman in good health. Both conserved end residues are part of each CDR3. The D gene is left open where the match is weak. Rows give clone size only sometimes, using once, few, many, or a class for an expanded clone.

v_gene	abundance	d_gene	j_gene	CDR3aa	CDR3nt
TRBV27	few	-	TRBJ2-3	CASSLVEDTDTQYF	TGTGCCAGCAGTTTAGTGGAAGACACAGATACGCAGTATTTT
TRBV5-1	once	TRBD2	TRBJ2-5	CASSYLRTSGETQYF	TGCGCCAGCAGCTACCTTAGGACTAGCGGAGAGACCCAGTACTTC
TRBV4-3	-	-	TRBJ2-5	CASSQDSGHGETQYF	TGCGCCAGCAGCCAAGATTCCGGGCACGGCGAGACCCAGTACTTC
TRBV7-3	-	TRBD2	TRBJ2-1	CASSQLAGGPIETQFF	TGTGCCAGCAGCCAACTAGCGGGAGGGCCAATCGAGACCCAGTTCTTC
TRBV28	-	-	TRBJ1-6	CASSLLDSAVPSPLHF	TGTGCCAGCAGTTTACTCGACAGCGCTGTTCCATCCCCCCTCCACTTT
TRBV20-1	-	-	TRBJ1-1	CSARKGSDTEAFF	TGCAGTGCTAGAAAGGGGTCGGACACTGAAGCTTTCTTT
TRBV7-3	-	-	TRBJ2-3	CASSLRGSGGTDTQYF	TGTGCCAGCAGCTTAAGGGGGAGTGGAGGCACAGATACGCAGTATTTT
TRBV7-9	-	-	TRBJ2-3	CASSLRQDLSDTQYF	TGTGCCAGCAGCCTGAGACAGGACCTGTCAGATACGCAGTATTTT
TRBV20-1	-	TRBD2	TRBJ2-3	CSASGKAGATDTQYF	TGCAGTGCTTCCGGGAAAGCGGGAGCCACAGATACGCAGTATTTT
TRBV7-2	-	TRBD1	TRBJ2-1	CASSRRQGQGNYNEQFF	TGTGCCAGCAGCAGACGCCAGGGACAGGGGAATTACAATGAGCAGTTCTTC
TRBV7-2	-	-	TRBJ2-4	CASSPVSTAQRYF	TGTGCCAGCAGCCCCGTGAGTACAGCGCAAAGGTACTTC
TRBV28	few	-	TRBJ2-3	CASSLDQEGDTQYF	TGTGCCAGCAGTCTGGATCAAGAGGGGGATACGCAGTATTTT
TRBV6-6	-	-	TRBJ2-7	CASSDSPNYEQYF	TGTGCCAGCAGTGACTCGCCTAACTACGAGCAGTACTTC
TRBV20-1	-	-	TRBJ2-1	CSASVLRGNEQFF	TGCAGTGCTAGTGTGCTGAGGGGGAATGAGCAGTTCTTC
TRBV9	few	-	TRBJ2-7	CASSLTPGSLEQYF	TGTGCCAGCAGCCTTACCCCTGGTTCCCTCGAGCAGTACTTC
TRBV19	few	TRBD2	TRBJ2-7	CASSTGGVYEQYF	TGTGCCAGTAGCACCGGGGGGGTCTACGAGCAGTACTTC
TRBV5-4	-	TRBD1	TRBJ1-6	CASSFPDRTPLHF	TGTGCCAGCAGCTTCCCGGACAGGACACCCCTCCACTTT
TRBV7-2	-	TRBD1	TRBJ2-2	CASSLGTGLSTGELFF	TGTGCCAGCAGCTTGGGGACAGGGCTCTCCACCGGGGAGCTGTTTTTT
TRBV5-5	-	-	TRBJ1-6	CASSLTGPVRPLHF	TGTGCCAGCAGCTTGACGGGCCCGGTGAGGCCCCTCCACTTT
TRBV20-1	few	-	TRBJ2-3	CSARGPGGTKYF	TGCAGTGCTAGGGGCCCCGGAGGTACGAAGTATTTT
TRBV4-1	-	-	TRBJ1-1	CASSQGLIRTENTEAFF	TGCGCCAGCAGCCAAGGGTTAATTAGGACAGAGAACACTGAAGCTTTCTTT
TRBV5-1	-	-	TRBJ2-5	CASSLASGDQETQYF	TGCGCCAGCAGCTTGGCCTCAGGGGACCAAGAGACCCAGTACTTC
TRBV7-8	few	-	TRBJ2-1	CASRPLPVSSYNEQFF	TGTGCCAGCAGACCCCTTCCGGTCAGCTCCTACAATGAGCAGTTCTTC
TRBV9	few	TRBD2	TRBJ2-1	CASGQGASGRWSYNEQFF	TGTGCCAGCGGCCAAGGGGCGAGCGGGAGATGGTCCTACAATGAGCAGTTCTTC
TRBV18	few	-	TRBJ1-4	CASSPPAGRSEKLFF	TGTGCCAGCTCACCACCGGCAGGGCGGAGTGAAAAACTGTTTTTT
TRBV28	-	TRBD2	TRBJ2-7	CASSGAGGSSYEQYF	TGTGCCAGCAGTGGAGCGGGAGGGAGCTCCTACGAGCAGTACTTC
TRBV29-1	few	-	TRBJ2-3	CSVPRQGGTDTQYF	TGCAGCGTCCCTAGGCAGGGTGGAACAGATACGCAGTATTTT
TRBV5-1	few	TRBD2	TRBJ2-3	CASSLEYGGNTQYF	TGCGCCAGCAGCTTGGAGTACGGGGGGAATACGCAGTATTTT
TRBV7-8	few	TRBD1	TRBJ1-4	CASSLTPGQQVEKLFF	TGTGCCAGCAGCCTGACGCCGGGACAGCAAGTTGAAAAACTGTTTTTT
TRBV4-2	few	TRBD2	TRBJ2-3	CASSQAQRGGHTDTQYF	TGTGCCAGCAGCCAAGCTCAGCGGGGGGGCCATACAGATACGCAGTATTTT
TRBV5-1	-	-	TRBJ1-2	CASYGQTPYGYTF	TGCGCCAGCTACGGACAGACCCCCTATGGCTACACCTTC
TRBV29-1	-	TRBD2	TRBJ2-7	CSGAGDNEQYF	TGCAGCGGAGCGGGGGACAATGAGCAGTACTTC
TRBV20-1	-	-	TRBJ2-2	CSASAIGGLRTGELFF	TGCAGTGCTAGTGCTATTGGAGGACTCCGAACCGGGGAGCTGTTTTTT
TRBV6-5	-	TRBD2	TRBJ2-3	CASSYSVGLAGITDTQYF	TGTGCCAGCAGTTACTCGGTGGGACTAGCGGGGATCACAGATACGCAGTATTTT
TRBV4-1	-	TRBD1	TRBJ1-2	CASSQEGQSYGYTF	TGCGCCAGCAGCCAGGAGGGACAGAGCTATGGCTACACCTTC
TRBV30	-	TRBD1	TRBJ1-4	CAWRQGTDEKLFF	TGTGCCTGGAGACAGGGGACTGATGAAAAACTGTTTTTT
TRBV7-6	many	TRBD1	TRBJ2-7	CASSVDRASSYEQYF	TGTGCCAGCAGCGTAGACAGGGCGAGCTCCTACGAGCAGTACTTC